The 13 T cell receptor beta chains below come from one sample, sequenced in a study of shared clonotypes between healthy human individuals. In the naive CD8 group, cells lacked CD45RO and were positively selected for CCR7, so terminally differentiated effector memory CD45RA+ cells were left out. Clones were sequenced by immunoSEQ multiplex PCR, and TCRdb holds only the in-frame ones, with some missing. The table records just over 2,000,000 clones, about 95% of them present only once. Specimen: naive CD8+ T cells sorted from blood. These TCRs come from a man younger than 35 in good health.

This chain links TRBV4-3 with TRBJ2-1; TRBD1 matches 7 bases. The ends lost 0 bases at V and 4 bases at J; junction bases unmatched: 3. Germline-derived CDR1 and CDR2 are LGHNA and YSLEER. The CDR3 extends over 15 amino acids. CDR3 nucleotides: TGCGCCAGCAGCCAAGATAGGGACAGATACAATGAGCAGTTCTTC. It codes for CASSQDRDRYNEQFF.

This rearrangement joins TRBV10-3 to TRBJ2-7; weak D call: TRBD1 (6 bases). The V and J ends lost 6 bases and 0 bases respectively, with 9 bases between them. Germline values: CDR1 ENHRY, CDR2 SYGVKD. The length of the CDR3 is 13 residues. The CDR3 loop is CAIRTGDSYEQYF. The CDR3 bases are TGTGCCATCAGGACAGGTGACTCCTACGAGCAGTACTTC.

The gene calls are TRBV14 and TRBJ2-7; D unresolved. CDR3 length: 13 residues. Trimming cost V 4 bases and J 2 bases, with 9 bases left between them. The V gene's germline CDR1 is SGHDN and CDR2 FVKESK. CDR3 loop: CASSPGSPYEQYF. The CDR3 region has the DNA TGTGCCAGCAGCCCCGGATCTCCCTACGAGCAGTACTTC.

The CDR3 loop reads CASSLSSPGTLNYGYTF. DNA for the CDR3: TGTGCCAGCAGTTTATCCTCCCCCGGGACCCTTAACTATGGCTACACCTTC. The rearrangement joins TRBV27 to TRBJ1-2; tentatively, D is TRBD1 (5 bases). The V gene lost 0 bases and the J gene lost 1 base, with 15 bases spanning the gap. This CDR3 spans 17 amino acids. Per germline, CDR1 MNHEY and CDR2 SMNVEV (reference sequence).

This sequence joins TRBV5-6 and TRBJ1-1; D may be TRBD1 (5 bases). Trimming cost V 4 bases and J 6 bases, with 10 bases left between them. Per germline, CDR1 SGHDT and CDR2 YYEEEE. CDR3 size: 12 residues. CDR3 DNA: TGTGCCAGCAGCCAGGGCCTTTCTGAAGCTTTCTTT. Translation gives CASSQGLSEAFF.

DNA for the CDR3: TGTGCCAGCAGCCCCGGGACAGGGGGCCTCGAGCAGTACTTC. Protein sequence: CASSPGTGGLEQYF. This chain joins TRBV9 and TRBJ2-7, with 12 bases identical to TRBD1. This CDR3 has 14 residues. Trimming removed 4 bases from V and 6 bases from J; junction bases left unmatched: 5. The germline V gene has CDR1 SGDLS and CDR2 YYNGEE. Full variable domain (missing parts from reference TRBV9 and TRBJ2-7): DSGVTQTPKHLITATGQRVTLRCSPRSGDLSVYWYQQSLDQGLQFLIQYYNGEERAKGNILERFSAQQFPDLHSELNLSSLELGDSALYFCASSPGTGGLEQYFGPGTRLTVT.

This clone was picked up one time. The J gene is TRBJ1-6, the V gene TRBV11-2; perhaps TRBD1 as D (5 bases). The CDR3 is 16 residues long. V lost 5 bases and J 2 bases, leaving 13 bases between the germline ends. In germline, CDR1 is SGHAT, CDR2 FQNNGV. CDR3 sequence (DNA): TGTGCCAGCAGCCAGTCCCGGGGACCCTATAATTCACCCCTCCACTTT. The encoded protein is CASSQSRGPYNSPLHF.

This chain connects TRBV30 to TRBJ1-4; D remains unclear. This CDR3 spans 15 amino acids. Trimming stripped 2 bases from V and 3 bases from J, with 13 bases between. Germline assignment: CDR1 GTSNPN and CDR2 SVGIG (reference sequence). The CDR3 coding sequence is TGTGCCTGGAGTTTCTCCCCAGGCGCTAATGAAAAACTGTTTTTT. This encodes CAWSFSPGANEKLFF.

The chain combines TRBV11-2 with TRBJ2-5; possible D gene TRBD2, 6 bases. The CDR3 contains 16 residues. CDR1 is SGHAT and CDR2 is FQNNGV in the germline V gene. V was pared by 1 base and J by 3 bases, with 15 bases between. CDR3 amino acids: CASSLGRERKKETQYF. CDR3 nucleotides: TGTGCCAGCAGCTTAGGCCGGGAGCGGAAAAAAGAGACCCAGTACTTC.

This clone was observed once. This chain joins TRBV4-3 and TRBJ1-3; a possible D gene is TRBD1 (5 bases). Germline V lookup: CDR1 LGHNA, CDR2 YSLEER. V was shortened by 0 bases and J by 0 bases, with 12 bases between the two germline ends. The CDR3 loop spans 17 amino acids. This CDR3 reads CASSQDGEGISGNTIYF. The DNA for the CDR3 is TGCGCCAGCAGCCAAGACGGGGAGGGGATCTCTGGAAACACCATATATTTT.

The CDR3 reads CASSSQGALETQYF. The CDR3 DNA is TGTGCCAGCAGCTCACAGGGGGCACTAGAGACCCAGTACTTC. The chain employs TRBV5-4 and TRBJ2-5; 9 nucleotides align to TRBD1. The CDR3 contains 14 residues. The germline CDR1 and CDR2 sequences are SGHNT and YYREEE (reference sequence). V lost 3 bases, J lost 4 bases, and 4 bases stayed unmatched.

This chain joins TRBV7-9 and TRBJ1-4; D may be TRBD1 (6 bases). CDR1 and CDR2 from the germline V gene are SEHNR and FQNEAQ (reference sequence). The germline V and J ends were trimmed by 5 bases and 5 bases, with 15 bases remaining between them. The CDR3 sequence is 15 residues long. The CDR3 sequence: CASSPLGTQNEKLFF. The CDR3 DNA reads TGTGCCAGCAGCCCGTTGGGGACACAGAATGAAAAACTGTTTTTT.

To note about this clone: At the DNA level, this CDR3 is encoded by other sequences in the same sample as well. The chain uses TRBV2 and TRBJ2-1; D is uncertain. V lost 4 bases and J lost 4, with 5 bases in between. The CDR3 contains 12 residues. Per the germline V gene, CDR1 is SNHLY and CDR2 is FYNNEI. The chain's CDR3 is CASSVTYNEQFF. The CDR3 region has the DNA TGTGCCAGCAGTGTGACTTACAATGAGCAGTTCTTC.